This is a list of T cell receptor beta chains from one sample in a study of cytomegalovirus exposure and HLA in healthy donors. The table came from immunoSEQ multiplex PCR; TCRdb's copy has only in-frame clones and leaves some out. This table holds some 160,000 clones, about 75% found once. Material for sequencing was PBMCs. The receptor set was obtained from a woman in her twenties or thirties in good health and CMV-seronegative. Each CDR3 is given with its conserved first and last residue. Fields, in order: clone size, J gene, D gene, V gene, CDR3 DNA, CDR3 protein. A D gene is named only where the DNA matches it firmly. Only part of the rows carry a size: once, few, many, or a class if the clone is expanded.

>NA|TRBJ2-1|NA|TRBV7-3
TGTGCCAGCAGCTTAGTCCAGGGGCAATACAATGAGCAGTTCTTC
CASSLVQGQYNEQFF
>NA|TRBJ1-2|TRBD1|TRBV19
TGTGCCAGTAGTATGGGACAGTACTATGGCTACACCTTC
CASSMGQYYGYTF
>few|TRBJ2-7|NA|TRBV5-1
TGCGCCAGCAGCTTGTTTGTAAGTGGCCACGAGCAGTACTTC
CASSLFVSGHEQYF
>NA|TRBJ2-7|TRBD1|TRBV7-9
TGTGCCAGCAGCTTAACGGGACAGGGGGCGAGGGGCTCCTACGAGCAGTACTTC
CASSLTGQGARGSYEQYF
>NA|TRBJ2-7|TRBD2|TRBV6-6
TGTGCCAGCAGCGCGATGGGGGGGATAACCTACGAGCAGTACTTC
CASSAMGGITYEQYF
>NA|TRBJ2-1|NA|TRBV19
TGTGCCAGTAGAAGTCTTCGGAATGAGCAGTTCTTC
CASRSLRNEQFF
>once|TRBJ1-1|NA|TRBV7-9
TGTGCCAGCAGCTTCCCAAACACTGAAGCTTTCTTT
CASSFPNTEAFF
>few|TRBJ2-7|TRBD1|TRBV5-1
TGCGCCAGCACAGACAGGGCCACTTCCTACGAGCAGTACTTC
CASTDRATSYEQYF
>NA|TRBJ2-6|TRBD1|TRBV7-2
TGTGCCAGCAGCTTAGCGCAGAGACAGGGGGAATCTGGGGCCAACGTCCTGACTTTC
CASSLAQRQGESGANVLTF
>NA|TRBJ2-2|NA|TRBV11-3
TGTGCCAGCAGCTTTGGCTTCTCCGGGGAGCTGTTTTTT
CASSFGFSGELFF
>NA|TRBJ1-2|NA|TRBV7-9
TGTGCCAGCAGCCCCTTAGGGGAGGTGAGCTATGGCTACACCTTC
CASSPLGEVSYGYTF
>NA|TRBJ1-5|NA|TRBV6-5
TGTGCCAGCAGTTACTCGAGGCCTACTAGCAATCAGCCCCAGCATTTT
CASSYSRPTSNQPQHF
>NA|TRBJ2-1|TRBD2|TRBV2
TGTGCCAGCAGTCCGGGGACTAGCGGGGGGGAGCAGTTCTTC
CASSPGTSGGEQFF
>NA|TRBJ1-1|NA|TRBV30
TGTGCCTGGACGAGGGCAGGTGGTACGGGCACTGAAGCTTTCTTT
CAWTRAGGTGTEAFF
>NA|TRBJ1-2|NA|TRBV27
TGTGCCAGCAGTTCCGACACGGGGGGCCGGGGGGTGCGCACCTTC
CASSSDTGGRGVRTF
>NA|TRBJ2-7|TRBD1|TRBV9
TGTGCCAGCAGCGAGGGACAGGGGGCCTACGAGCAGTACTTC
CASSEGQGAYEQYF
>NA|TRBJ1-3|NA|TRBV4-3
TGCGCCAGCAGCCGAGAGATCAGGGGAGCTGGAAACACCATATATTTT
CASSREIRGAGNTIYF
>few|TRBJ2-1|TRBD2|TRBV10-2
TGCGCCAGCAGGAATAGTCCGGGCGGGGGAAAAGGTTACAATGAGCAGTTCTTC
CASRNSPGGGKGYNEQFF
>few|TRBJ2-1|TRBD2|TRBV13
TGTGCCAGCAGCGCGGGACTAGCGGCCTACAATGAGCAGTTCTTC
CASSAGLAAYNEQFF
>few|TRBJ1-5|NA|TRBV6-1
TGTGCCAGCAGTGAAGTGTCGGTGGGCCTTGGCCAGCCCCAGCATTTT
CASSEVSVGLGQPQHF
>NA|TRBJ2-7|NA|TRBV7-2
TGTGCCAGCAGCTTACCGGCCTACGAGCAGTACTTC
CASSLPAYEQYF
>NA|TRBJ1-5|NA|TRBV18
TGTGCCAGCTCAGCGGGACGGCTTGAGGCTCAGCCCCAGCATTTT
CASSAGRLEAQPQHF